The 12 T cell receptor beta chains in this list originate from one sample, sequenced in a study of blood T cells in healthy people across ages. A second PCR of 7 to 11 cycles used a sample-barcoded 5' primer and a J-beta primer mix. TCRdb re-analysed the 5' RACE reads in MiXCR, keeping a single row per CDR3 protein. The sample consists of fewer than 750,000 distinct CDR3 sequences, more than 45% of them appearing once. The material sequenced was blood. The receptors were gathered from a woman aged 80 or older in good health.

Notes on this clonotype: One end of the junction varies from germline; a read error may be responsible. The rearrangement uses TRBV3-1 and TRBJ1-2; maybe TRBD1 (5 bases). Germline CDR1 reads LGHDT; CDR2 reads YNNKEL (reference sequence). The CDR3 loop spans 15 amino acids. CDR3 sequence: CTSSQEGREIYGYTF. CDR3 sequence (DNA): TGTACCAGCAGCCAAGAAGGCAGGGAGATCTATGGCTACACCTTC.

This chain connects TRBV5-1 to TRBJ1-2, with D perhaps matching TRBD1 (5 bases). Germline lookup yields CDR1 SGHRS and CDR2 YFSETQ. The CDR3 spans 14 residues. Between the trimmed V and J ends, which lost 4 bases and 5 bases, there was a span of 15 bases. CDR3: CASSPVVGGYGYTF. The DNA for the CDR3 is TGCGCCAGCAGCCCGGTGGTCGGGGGGTATGGCTACACCTTC.

Many counts were recorded for this clonotype. V usage is TRBV29-1 and J usage is TRBJ1-2; D is possibly TRBD1 (5 bases). The V end was cut by 2 bases, the J end by 4 bases, with 5 bases between. The CDR3 contains 11 residues. Germline CDR1 is SQVTM and CDR2 is ANQGSEA. CDR3 sequence reads: CSVERGYGYTF. The CDR3 DNA follows: TGCAGCGTTGAAAGGGGCTATGGCTACACCTTC.

This clonotype was found a few times. The V gene is TRBV7-9, the J gene TRBJ2-1; possible D gene TRBD2, 5 bases. CDR3 length equals 15 residues. Trimming took 5 bases from V and 2 from J, leaving 13 bases between them. Germline assignment: CDR1 SEHNR and CDR2 FQNEAQ (reference sequence). Here the CDR3 reads CASSRSGITYNEQFF. The CDR3 coding sequence is TGTGCCAGCAGCCGGAGCGGCATCACCTACAATGAGCAGTTCTTC.

This clonotype was counted only a few times. The chain employs TRBV5-1 and TRBJ1-4, with D tentatively TRBD1 (6 bases). V was pared by 0 bases and J by 5 bases, with 11 bases between. CDR1 is SGHRS, CDR2 YFSETQ, per germline. This CDR3 is built from 15 residues. This chain's CDR3 is CASSLVRGGNEKLFF. The CDR3, as DNA: TGCGCCAGCAGCTTGGTCAGGGGCGGGAATGAAAAACTGTTTTTT.

This clonotype was observed at least ten times. The chain recombines TRBV28 with TRBJ2-5; D gene uncertain. The CDR3 extends over 12 amino acids. CDR1 and CDR2 (germline): MDHEN, SYDVKM. With 6 bases removed from V and 5 bases from J, the gap between germline ends came to 10 bases. CDR3 protein: CASRAFGETQYF. In DNA form, the CDR3 reads TGTGCCAGCAGGGCATTTGGGGAGACCCAGTACTTC.

This clonotype was counted ten times or more. In nucleotides, the CDR3 is TGCGCCAGCGCAAGCCAAGGACACTCCTACAATGAGCAGTTCTTC. Residues: CASASQGHSYNEQFF. The chain carries TRBV5-1 and TRBJ2-1; a possible D gene is TRBD1 (5 bases). V was trimmed by 7 bases and J by 0 bases, leaving 14 bases between them. There are 15 residues in the CDR3. CDR1 is SGHRS, CDR2 YFSETQ, per germline.

The chain employs TRBV20-1 and TRBJ1-6; tentative D call: TRBD1 (6 bases). This CDR3 is built from 15 residues. V was pared by 2 bases and J by 6 bases, with 14 bases between. CDR1 and CDR2 from the germline V gene are DFQATT and SNEGSKA (reference sequence). The CDR3 is CSARLQGLPNSPLHF. DNA of the CDR3: TGCAGTGCTAGACTACAGGGACTACCTAATTCACCCCTCCACTTT.

The DNA of the CDR3 is TGTGCCAGCAGCTTAACTGCAGCGGGCCTCAACAATGAGCAGTTCTTC. Translated, it gives CASSLTAAGLNNEQFF. The chain uses TRBV7-9 and TRBJ2-1, with D possibly being TRBD2 (6 bases). Germline V CDR1 and CDR2: SEHNR, FQNEAQ (reference sequence). The V end lost 2 bases, the J end lost 5 bases, and 16 bases lay between the germline ends. This CDR3 is built from 16 residues. The entire variable domain, with the rest obtained from reference TRBV7-9 and TRBJ2-1, is as follows: DTGVSQNPRHKITKRGQNVTFRCDPISEHNRLYWYRQTLGQGPEFLTYFQNEAQLEKSRLLSDRFSAERPKGSFSTLEIQRTEQGDSAMYLCASSLTAAGLNNEQFFGPGTRLTVL.

This clonotype was picked up many times. The V gene is TRBV5-1, the J gene TRBJ2-1; TRBD2 aligns across 8 bases. The CDR3 consists of 19 residues. V gave up 4 bases and J gave up 0 bases; unmatched junction bases: 15. The V gene's germline CDR1 is SGHRS and CDR2 YFSETQ. CDR3 sequence: CASSRIGLAGISSYNEQFF. As DNA, the CDR3 is TGCGCCAGCAGCCGCATAGGATTAGCGGGGATAAGCTCCTACAATGAGCAGTTCTTC.

This chain uses TRBV12-3 or TRBV12-4 with TRBJ2-7; no reliable D call. V was pared by 1 base and J by 7 bases, with 8 bases between. CDR3 length: 12 residues. This CDR3 is CASSLGNSEQYF. As DNA, the CDR3 is TGTGCCAGCAGTTTAGGAAACAGTGAGCAGTACTTC.

The chain uses TRBV7-3 and TRBJ2-1; D unresolved. This CDR3 spans 13 amino acids. Germline-derived CDR1 and CDR2 are SGHTA and FQGTGA. Trimming stripped 4 bases from V and 10 bases from J, with 14 bases between. This chain's CDR3 is CASSSHSGEEQFF. The CDR3 region has the DNA TGTGCCAGCAGCTCCCACAGTGGGGAAGAGCAGTTCTTC.